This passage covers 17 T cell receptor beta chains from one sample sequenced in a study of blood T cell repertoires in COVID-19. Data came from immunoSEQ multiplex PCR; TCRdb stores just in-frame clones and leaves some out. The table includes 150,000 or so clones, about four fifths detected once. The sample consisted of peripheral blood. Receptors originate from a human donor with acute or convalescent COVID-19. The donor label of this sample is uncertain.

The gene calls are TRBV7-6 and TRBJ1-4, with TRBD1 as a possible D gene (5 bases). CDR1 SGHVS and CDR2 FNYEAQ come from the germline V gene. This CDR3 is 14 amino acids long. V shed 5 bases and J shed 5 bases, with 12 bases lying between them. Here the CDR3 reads CASSLRGSNEKLFF. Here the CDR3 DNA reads TGTGCCAGCAGCCTGCGGGGCTCCAATGAAAAACTGTTTTTT.

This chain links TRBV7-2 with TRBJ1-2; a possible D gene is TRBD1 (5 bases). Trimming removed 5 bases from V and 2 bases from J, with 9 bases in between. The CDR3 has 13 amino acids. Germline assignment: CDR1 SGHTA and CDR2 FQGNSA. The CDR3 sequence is CASSQGPNYGYTF. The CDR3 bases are TGTGCCAGCAGCCAGGGCCCCAACTATGGCTACACCTTC.

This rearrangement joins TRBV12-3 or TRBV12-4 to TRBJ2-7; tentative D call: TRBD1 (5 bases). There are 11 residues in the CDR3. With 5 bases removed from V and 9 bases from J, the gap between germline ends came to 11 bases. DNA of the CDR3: TGTGCCAGCAGTCTAAGACAGAGGCAGTACTTC. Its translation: CASSLRQRQYF.

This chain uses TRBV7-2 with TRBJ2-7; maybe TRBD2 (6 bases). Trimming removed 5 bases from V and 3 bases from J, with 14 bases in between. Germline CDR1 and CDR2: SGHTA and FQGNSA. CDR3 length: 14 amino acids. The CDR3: CASSHARGNYEQYF. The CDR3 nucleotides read TGTGCCAGCAGCCACGCACGGGGGAACTACGAGCAGTACTTC.

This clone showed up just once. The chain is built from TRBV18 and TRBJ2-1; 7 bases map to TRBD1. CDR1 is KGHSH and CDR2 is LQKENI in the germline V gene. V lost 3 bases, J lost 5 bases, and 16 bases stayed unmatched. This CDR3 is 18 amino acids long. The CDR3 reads CASSPTAYRQGTHNEQFF. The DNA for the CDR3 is TGTGCCAGCTCACCCACCGCCTATAGACAGGGCACACACAATGAGCAGTTCTTC.

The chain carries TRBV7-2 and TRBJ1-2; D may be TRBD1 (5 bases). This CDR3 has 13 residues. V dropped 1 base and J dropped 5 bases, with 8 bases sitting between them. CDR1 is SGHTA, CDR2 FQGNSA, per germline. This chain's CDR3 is CASSLVRAYGYTF. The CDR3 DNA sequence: TGTGCCAGCAGCTTAGTCAGGGCGTATGGCTACACCTTC.

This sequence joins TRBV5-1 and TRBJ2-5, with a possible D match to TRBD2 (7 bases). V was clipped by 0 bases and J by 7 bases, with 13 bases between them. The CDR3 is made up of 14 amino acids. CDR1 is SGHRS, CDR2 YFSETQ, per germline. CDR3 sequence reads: CASSLEGGFGTQYF. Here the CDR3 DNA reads TGCGCCAGCAGCTTGGAGGGGGGGTTCGGGACCCAGTACTTC.

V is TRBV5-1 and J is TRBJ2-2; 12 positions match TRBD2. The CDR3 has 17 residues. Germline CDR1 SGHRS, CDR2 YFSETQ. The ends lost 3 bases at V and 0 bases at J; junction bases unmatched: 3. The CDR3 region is CASSSPSGGANTGELFF. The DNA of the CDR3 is TGCGCCAGCAGCTCCCCTAGCGGGGGGGCGAACACCGGGGAGCTGTTTTTT.

This CDR3 reads CAIAPGGLDYGYTF. CDR3 nucleotides: TGTGCCATTGCCCCGGGCGGACTTGACTATGGCTACACCTTC. The V and J genes are TRBV19 and TRBJ1-2; D is uncertain. V gave up 10 bases and J gave up 3 bases, with 18 bases separating them. This CDR3 has 14 residues. The germline V gene has CDR1 LNHDA and CDR2 SQIVND (reference sequence).

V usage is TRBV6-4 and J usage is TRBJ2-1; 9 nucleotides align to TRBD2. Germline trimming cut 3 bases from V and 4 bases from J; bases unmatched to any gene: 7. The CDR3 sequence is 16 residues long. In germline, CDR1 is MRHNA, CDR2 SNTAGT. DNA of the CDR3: TGTGCCAGCAGTGAGGAAAGACTAGCGGCTTACAATGAGCAGTTCTTC. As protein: CASSEERLAAYNEQFF.

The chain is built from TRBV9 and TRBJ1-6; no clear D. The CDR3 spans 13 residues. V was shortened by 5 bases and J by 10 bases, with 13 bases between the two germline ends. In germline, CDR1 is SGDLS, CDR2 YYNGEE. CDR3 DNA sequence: TGTGCCAGCAGTGAGACATCAGACTCACCCCTCCACTTT. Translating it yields CASSETSDSPLHF.

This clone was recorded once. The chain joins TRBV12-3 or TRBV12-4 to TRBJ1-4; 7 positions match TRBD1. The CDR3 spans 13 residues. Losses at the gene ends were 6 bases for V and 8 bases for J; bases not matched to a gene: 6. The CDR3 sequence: CASRRGRQEKLFF. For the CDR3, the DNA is TGTGCCAGCAGGAGGGGGCGGCAGGAAAAACTGTTTTTT.

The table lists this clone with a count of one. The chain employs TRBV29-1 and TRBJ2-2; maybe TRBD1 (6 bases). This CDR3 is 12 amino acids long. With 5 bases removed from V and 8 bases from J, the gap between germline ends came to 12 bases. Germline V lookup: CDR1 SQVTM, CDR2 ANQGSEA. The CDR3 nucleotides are TGCAGCGTTCGCAGGGGCCCTGGGGAGCTGTTTTTT. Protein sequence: CSVRRGPGELFF.

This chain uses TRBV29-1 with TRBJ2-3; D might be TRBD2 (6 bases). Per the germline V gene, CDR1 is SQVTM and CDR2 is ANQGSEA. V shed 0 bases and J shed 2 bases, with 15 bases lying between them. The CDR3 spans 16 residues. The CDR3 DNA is TGCAGCGTTGAAGATCAGCGGAGGGCAAACACAGATACGCAGTATTTT. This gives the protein CSVEDQRRANTDTQYF.

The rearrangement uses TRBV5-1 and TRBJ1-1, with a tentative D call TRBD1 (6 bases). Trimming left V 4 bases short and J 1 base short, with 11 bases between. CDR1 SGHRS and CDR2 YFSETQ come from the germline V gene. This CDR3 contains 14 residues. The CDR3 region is CASSPGQWNTEAFF. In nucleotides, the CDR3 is TGCGCCAGCAGCCCAGGACAGTGGAACACTGAAGCTTTCTTT.

The DNA for the CDR3 is TGTGCCAGCAGCCAAGAAAGAGGCCATAATGAAAAACTGTTTTTT. It specifies CASSQERGHNEKLFF. The chain combines TRBV4-2 with TRBJ1-4; D ambiguous. V lost 0 bases and J 4 bases, leaving 9 bases between the germline ends. The CDR3 is made up of 15 amino acids. In germline, CDR1 is LGHNA, CDR2 YNFKEQ.

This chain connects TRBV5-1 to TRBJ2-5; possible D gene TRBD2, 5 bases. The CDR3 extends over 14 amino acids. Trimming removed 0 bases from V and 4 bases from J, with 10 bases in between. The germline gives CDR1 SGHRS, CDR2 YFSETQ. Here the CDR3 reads CASSLGKGRETQYF. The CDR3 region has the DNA TGCGCCAGCAGCTTGGGAAAAGGGAGAGAGACCCAGTACTTC. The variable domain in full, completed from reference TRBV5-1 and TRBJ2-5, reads KAGVTQTPRYLIKTRGQQVTLSCSPISGHRSVSWYQQTPGQGLQFLFEYFSETQRNKGNFPGRFSGRQFSNSRSEMNVSTLELGDSALYLCASSLGKGRETQYFGPGTRLLVL.